Listed here is a single T cell receptor beta chain. The source of the sample is a study of cytomegalovirus exposure and HLA in healthy donors. Across the whole study: The roughly 120 million unique TCR beta sequences, from approximately 170 million T cells, were found by an earlier analysis.

The PCR had 60 Vbeta and 13 Jbeta primers. In the original analysis: About 10 million of tens of millions of unique TCR beta chains were shared, per a later count. Here immunoSEQ multiplex PCR was the method, and the copy in TCRdb shows in-frame clones only, minus some. Clone size and V and J calls were adopted from that table, with D and trimming inferred from the DNA. The sample contains more than 50,000 clones, roughly 71% of which appear only once. Likely unrecorded immune exposures existed in these nominally healthy donors. The CDR3 is made up of 17 amino acids. J was trimmed by 5 bases and V by 1 base; bases with no gene match: 13. The germline V gene encodes CDR1 SGHAT and CDR2 FQNNGV.

V is TRBV11-2 and J is TRBJ2-5; TRBD2 agrees at 7 bases. The sample comprised PBMCs. The receptor comes from a man aged 35-49 years in good health and CMV-seropositive. CDR3 region: CASSLGRGVRRVETQYF. In nucleotides, the CDR3 is TGTGCCAGCAGCTTAGGACGGGGGGTCCGTCGCGTGGAGACCCAGTACTTC. The full variable domain, in which reference TRBV11-2 and TRBJ2-5 provide the parts outside the CDR3, is EAGVAQSPRYKIIEKRQSVAFWCNPISGHATLYWYQQILGQGPKLLIQFQNNGVVDDSQLPKDRFSAERLKGVDSTLKIQPAKLEDSAVYLCASSLGRGVRRVETQYFGPGTRLLVL.